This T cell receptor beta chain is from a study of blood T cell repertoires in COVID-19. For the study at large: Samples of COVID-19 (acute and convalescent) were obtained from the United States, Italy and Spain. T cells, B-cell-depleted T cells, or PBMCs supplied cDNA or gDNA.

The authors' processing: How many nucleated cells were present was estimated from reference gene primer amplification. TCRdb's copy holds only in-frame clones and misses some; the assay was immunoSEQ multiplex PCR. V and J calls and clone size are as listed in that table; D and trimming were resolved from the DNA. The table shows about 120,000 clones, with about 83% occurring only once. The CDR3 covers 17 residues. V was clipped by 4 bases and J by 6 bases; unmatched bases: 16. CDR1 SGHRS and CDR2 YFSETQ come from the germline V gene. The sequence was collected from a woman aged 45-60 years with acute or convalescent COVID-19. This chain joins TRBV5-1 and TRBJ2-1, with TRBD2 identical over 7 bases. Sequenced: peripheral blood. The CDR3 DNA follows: TGCGCCAGCAGCGCCAGACTAGCTTCGTGGACACGCAATGAGCAGTTCTTC. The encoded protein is CASSARLASWTRNEQFF.